These 4 T cell receptor beta chains came from one sample sequenced in a study of metastatic and nonmetastatic thyroid tumors. TCRdb re-clonotyped the PCR reads via MiXCR. Of about 21,000 clones in the sample, under 30% were seen once. No treatment had been given to any patient before thyroid surgery. Sequenced: tumor tissue. The receptors derive from a male donor with papillary thyroid cancer or a benign thyroid nodule (not recorded which). Some clones in this sample may be carry-over from other donors' samples.

This clone was observed a handful of times. This rearrangement joins TRBV28 to TRBJ2-3; maybe TRBD1 (5 bases). The CDR3 covers 13 residues. Germline-derived CDR1 and CDR2 are MDHEN and SYDVKM. V shed 5 bases and J shed 6 bases, with 12 bases lying between them. CDR3 sequence (DNA): TGTGCCAGCAGTCGCAGGGTCGTGGATACGCAGTATTTT. As protein: CASSRRVVDTQYF.

The chain uses TRBV6-2 or TRBV6-3 and TRBJ1-3; no firm D call. There are 14 residues in the CDR3. V was trimmed by 5 bases and J by 1 base, leaving 9 bases between them. Germline V gene data show CDR1 as MNHEY and CDR2 as SVGEGT. CDR3: CASSATDSGNTIYF. The CDR3, as DNA: TGTGCCAGCAGTGCGACGGATTCTGGAAACACCATATATTTT.

This clone was seen at least ten times. The chain links TRBV2 to TRBJ1-3, with unresolved D. V lost 10 bases, J lost 1 base, and 8 bases lay in between. The CDR3 is 12 residues long. Germline V gene lookup returns CDR1 SNHLY and CDR2 FYNNEI. The CDR3 sequence: CAIRPSGNTIYF. The DNA of the CDR3 is TGTGCCATCCGACCTTCTGGAAACACCATATATTTT.

The V gene is TRBV20-1, the J gene TRBJ2-1, with 7 bases fitting TRBD2. CDR1 is DFQATT and CDR2 is SNEGSKA in the germline V gene (reference sequence). This CDR3 region has 16 residues. The V segment lost 3 bases and the J segment 0 bases; nucleotides outside the gene matches: 8. Here the CDR3 DNA reads TGCAGTGCTAGGAAAGGGAGGGCCAGCTCCTACAATGAGCAGTTCTTC. Translating gives CSARKGRASSYNEQFF.